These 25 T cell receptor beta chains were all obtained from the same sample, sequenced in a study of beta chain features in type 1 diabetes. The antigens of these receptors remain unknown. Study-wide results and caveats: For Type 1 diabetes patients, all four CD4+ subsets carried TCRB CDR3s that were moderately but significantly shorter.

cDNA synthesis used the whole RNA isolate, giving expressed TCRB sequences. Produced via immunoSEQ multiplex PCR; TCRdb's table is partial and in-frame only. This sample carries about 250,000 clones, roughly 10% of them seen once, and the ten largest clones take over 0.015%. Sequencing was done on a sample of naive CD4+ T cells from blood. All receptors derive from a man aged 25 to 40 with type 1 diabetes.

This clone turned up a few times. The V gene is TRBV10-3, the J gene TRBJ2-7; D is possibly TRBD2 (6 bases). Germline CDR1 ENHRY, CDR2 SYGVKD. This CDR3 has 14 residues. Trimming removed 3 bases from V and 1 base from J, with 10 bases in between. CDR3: CAISEPGTSYEQYF. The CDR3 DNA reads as TGTGCCATCAGTGAACCTGGGACTTCCTACGAGCAGTACTTC.

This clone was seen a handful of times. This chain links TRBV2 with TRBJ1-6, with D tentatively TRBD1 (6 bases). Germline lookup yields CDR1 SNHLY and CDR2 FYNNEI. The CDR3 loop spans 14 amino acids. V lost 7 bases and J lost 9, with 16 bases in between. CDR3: CASTVGQGFSPLHF. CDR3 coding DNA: TGTGCCAGCACCGTCGGGCAGGGGTTTTCACCCCTCCACTTT. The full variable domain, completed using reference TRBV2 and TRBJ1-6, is EPEVTQTPSHQVTQMGQEVILRCVPISNHLYFYWYRQILGQKVEFLVSFYNNEISEKSEIFDDQFSVERPDGSNFTLKIRSTKLEDSAMYFCASTVGQGFSPLHFGNGTRLTVT.

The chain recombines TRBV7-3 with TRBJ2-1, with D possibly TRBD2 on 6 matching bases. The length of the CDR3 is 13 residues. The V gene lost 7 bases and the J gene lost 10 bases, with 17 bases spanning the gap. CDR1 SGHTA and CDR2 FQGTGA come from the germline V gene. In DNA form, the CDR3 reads TGTGCCAGCACCCCCAGGTTTGGAGGGGAGCAGTTCTTC. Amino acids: CASTPRFGGEQFF.

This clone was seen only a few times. CDR3 DNA sequence: TGTGCCAGCAGCTCCAATAGCGGGGGGCTCTACAATGAGCAGTTCTTC. Translating gives CASSSNSGGLYNEQFF. This rearrangement joins TRBV7-9 to TRBJ2-1; 10 bases are shared with TRBD2. Unmatched junction bases numbered 6, after V lost 4 bases and J lost 3 bases. CDR3 length equals 16 residues. Germline loops: CDR1 SEHNR, CDR2 FQNEAQ (reference sequence).

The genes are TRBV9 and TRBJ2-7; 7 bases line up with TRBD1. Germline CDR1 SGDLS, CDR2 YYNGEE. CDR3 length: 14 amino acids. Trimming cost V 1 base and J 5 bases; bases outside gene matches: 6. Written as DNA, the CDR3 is TGTGCCAGCAGCGTAACGGGACAGAGAGACGAGCAGTACTTC. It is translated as CASSVTGQRDEQYF.

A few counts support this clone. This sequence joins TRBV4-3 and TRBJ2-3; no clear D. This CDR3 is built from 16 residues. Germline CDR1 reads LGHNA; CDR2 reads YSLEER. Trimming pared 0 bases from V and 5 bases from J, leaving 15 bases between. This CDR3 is CASSQDHGGVLDTQYF. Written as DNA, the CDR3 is TGCGCCAGCAGCCAAGATCATGGCGGAGTATTAGATACGCAGTATTTT.

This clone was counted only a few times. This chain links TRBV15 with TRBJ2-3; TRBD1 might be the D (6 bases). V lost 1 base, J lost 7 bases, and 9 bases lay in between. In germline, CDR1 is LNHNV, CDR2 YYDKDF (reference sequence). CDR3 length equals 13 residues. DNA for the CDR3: TGTGCCACCAGCAGAGCAGGGACAAATACGCAGTATTTT. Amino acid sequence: CATSRAGTNTQYF.

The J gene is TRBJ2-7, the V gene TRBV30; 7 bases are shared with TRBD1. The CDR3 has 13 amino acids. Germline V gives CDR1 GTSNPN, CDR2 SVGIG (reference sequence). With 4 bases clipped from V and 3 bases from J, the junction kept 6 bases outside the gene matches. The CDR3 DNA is TGTGCCTGGACCCGACAGGGCAGCTACGAGCAGTACTTC. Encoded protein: CAWTRQGSYEQYF. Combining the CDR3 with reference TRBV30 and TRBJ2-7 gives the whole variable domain SQTIHQWPATLVQPVGSPLSLECTVEGTSNPNLYWYRQAAGRGLQLLFYSVGIGQISSEVPQNLSASRPQDRQFILSSKKLLLSDSGFYLCAWTRQGSYEQYFGPGTRLTVT.

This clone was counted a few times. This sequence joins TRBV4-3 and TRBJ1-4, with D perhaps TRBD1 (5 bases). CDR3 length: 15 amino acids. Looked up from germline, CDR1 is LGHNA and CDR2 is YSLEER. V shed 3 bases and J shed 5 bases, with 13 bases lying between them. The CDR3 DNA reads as TGCGCCAGCAGCCATTCGCAGGGAGGGAATGAAAAACTGTTTTTT. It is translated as CASSHSQGGNEKLFF.

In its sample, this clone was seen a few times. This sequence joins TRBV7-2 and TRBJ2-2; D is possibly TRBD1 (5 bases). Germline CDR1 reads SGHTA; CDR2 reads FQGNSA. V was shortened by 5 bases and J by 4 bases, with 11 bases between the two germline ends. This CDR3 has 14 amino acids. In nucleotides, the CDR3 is TGTGCCAGCAGCCCGACAGTGCTCACCGGGGAGCTGTTTTTT. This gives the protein CASSPTVLTGELFF. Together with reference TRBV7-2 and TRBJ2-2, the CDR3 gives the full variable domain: GAGVSQSPSNKVTEKGKDVELRCDPISGHTALYWYRQSLGQGLEFLIYFQGNSAPDKSGLPSDRFSAERTGGSVSTLTIQRTQQEDSAVYLCASSPTVLTGELFFGEGSRLTVL.

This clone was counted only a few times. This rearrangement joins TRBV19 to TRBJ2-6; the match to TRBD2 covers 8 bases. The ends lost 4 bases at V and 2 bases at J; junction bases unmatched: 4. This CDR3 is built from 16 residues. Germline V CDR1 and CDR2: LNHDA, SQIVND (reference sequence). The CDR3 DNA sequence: TGTGCCAGTAGTAGCGGTAGCGGGGCTGGGGCCAACGTCCTGACTTTC. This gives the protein CASSSGSGAGANVLTF.

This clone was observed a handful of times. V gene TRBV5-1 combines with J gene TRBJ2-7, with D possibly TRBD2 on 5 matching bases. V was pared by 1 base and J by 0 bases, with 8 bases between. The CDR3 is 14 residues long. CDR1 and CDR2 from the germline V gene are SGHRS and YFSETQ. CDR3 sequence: CASSLTGDSYEQYF. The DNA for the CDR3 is TGCGCCAGCAGCTTGACCGGGGACTCCTACGAGCAGTACTTC. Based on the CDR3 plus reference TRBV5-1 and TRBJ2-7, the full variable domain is KAGVTQTPRYLIKTRGQQVTLSCSPISGHRSVSWYQQTPGQGLQFLFEYFSETQRNKGNFPGRFSGRQFSNSRSEMNVSTLELGDSALYLCASSLTGDSYEQYFGPGTRLTVT.

The CDR3 reads CASSQVGGAKSTDTQYF. CDR3 nucleotide sequence: TGTGCCAGCAGCCAAGTCGGAGGGGCCAAAAGCACAGATACGCAGTATTTT. The chain couples TRBV7-3 to TRBJ2-3; tentative D call: TRBD2 (6 bases). The CDR3 runs 17 residues. V was clipped by 5 bases and J by 0 bases, with 18 bases between them. Germline CDR1 and CDR2: SGHTA and FQGTGA.

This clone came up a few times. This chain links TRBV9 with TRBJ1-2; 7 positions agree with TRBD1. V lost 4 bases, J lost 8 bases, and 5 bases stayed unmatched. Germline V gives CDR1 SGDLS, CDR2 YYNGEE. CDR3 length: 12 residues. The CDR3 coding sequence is TGTGCCAGCAGCTTAGGACAGGCCGGCTACACCTTC. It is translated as CASSLGQAGYTF.

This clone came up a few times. The CDR3 loop reads CASSRSSGSYEQYF. CDR3 sequence (DNA): TGCGCCAGCAGCAGATCTTCAGGGTCCTACGAGCAGTACTTC. This chain joins TRBV5-1 and TRBJ2-7; D possibly corresponds to TRBD1 (5 bases). The germline V gene has CDR1 SGHRS and CDR2 YFSETQ. CDR3 length equals 14 residues. Trimming took 4 bases from V and 1 from J, leaving 12 bases between them.

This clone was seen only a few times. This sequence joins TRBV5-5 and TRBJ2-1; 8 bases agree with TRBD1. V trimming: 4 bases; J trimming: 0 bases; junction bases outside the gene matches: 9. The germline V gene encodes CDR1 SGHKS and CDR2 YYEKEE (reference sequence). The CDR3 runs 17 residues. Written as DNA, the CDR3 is TGTGCCAGCAGCCGAAGTCTTACAGGGGGCTCCTACAATGAGCAGTTCTTC. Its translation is CASSRSLTGGSYNEQFF. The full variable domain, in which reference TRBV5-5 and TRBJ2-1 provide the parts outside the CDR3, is DAGVTQSPTHLIKTRGQQVTLRCSPISGHKSVSWYQQVLGQGPQFIFQYYEKEERGRGNFPDRFSARQFPNYSSELNVNALLLGDSALYLCASSRSLTGGSYNEQFFGPGTRLTVL.

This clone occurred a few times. The chain's CDR3 is CASSRSQGRWGPPLHF. The DNA for the CDR3 is TGTGCCAGCAGCCGATCACAAGGAAGGTGGGGCCCTCCCCTCCACTTT. The V call is TRBV14, the J call TRBJ1-6; D might be TRBD1 (5 bases). V gave up 4 bases and J gave up 13 bases, with 23 bases separating them. This CDR3 is built from 16 residues. The germline V gene has CDR1 SGHDN and CDR2 FVKESK.

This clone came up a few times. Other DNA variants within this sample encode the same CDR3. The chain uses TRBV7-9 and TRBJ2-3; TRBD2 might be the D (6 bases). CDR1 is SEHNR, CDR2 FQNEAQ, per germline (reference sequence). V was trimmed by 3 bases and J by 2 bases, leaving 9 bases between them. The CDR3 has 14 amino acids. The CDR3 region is CASSFGGSTDTQYF. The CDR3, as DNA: TGTGCCAGCAGCTTCGGGGGATCCACAGATACGCAGTATTTT.

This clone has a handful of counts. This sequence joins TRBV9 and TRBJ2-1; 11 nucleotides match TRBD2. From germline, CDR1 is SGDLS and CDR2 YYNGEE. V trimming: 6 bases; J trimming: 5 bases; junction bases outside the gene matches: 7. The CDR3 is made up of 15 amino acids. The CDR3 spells CASTLTSGGHNEQFF. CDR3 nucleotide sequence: TGTGCCAGCACCCTTACTAGCGGGGGACACAATGAGCAGTTCTTC.

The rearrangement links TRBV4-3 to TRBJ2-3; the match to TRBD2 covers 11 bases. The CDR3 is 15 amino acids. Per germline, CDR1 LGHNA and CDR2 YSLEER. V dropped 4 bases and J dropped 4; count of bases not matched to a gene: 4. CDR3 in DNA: TGCGCCAGCAGCCTAGCGGGGGGGGAAGCAGATACGCAGTATTTT. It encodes CASSLAGGEADTQYF.

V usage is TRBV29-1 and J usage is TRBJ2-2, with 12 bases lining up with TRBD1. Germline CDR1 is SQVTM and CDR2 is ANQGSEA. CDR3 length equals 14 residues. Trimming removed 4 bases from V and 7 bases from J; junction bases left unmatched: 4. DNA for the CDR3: TGCAGCGTTGGGGACAGGGGGCGCATCGGGGAGCTGTTTTTT. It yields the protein CSVGDRGRIGELFF.

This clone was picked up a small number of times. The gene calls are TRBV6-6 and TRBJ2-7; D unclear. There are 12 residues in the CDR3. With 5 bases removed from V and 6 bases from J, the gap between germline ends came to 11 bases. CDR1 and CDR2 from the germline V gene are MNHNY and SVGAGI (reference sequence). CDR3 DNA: TGTGCCAGCAGTCTAGAGTATGGCGAGCAGTACTTC. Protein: CASSLEYGEQYF.

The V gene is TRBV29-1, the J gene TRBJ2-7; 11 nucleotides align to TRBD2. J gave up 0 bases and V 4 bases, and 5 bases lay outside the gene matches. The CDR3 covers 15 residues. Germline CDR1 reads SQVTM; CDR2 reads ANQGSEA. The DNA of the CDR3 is TGCAGCGTTGTCCTAGCGGGGGGTAGCTCCTACGAGCAGTACTTC. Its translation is CSVVLAGGSSYEQYF.

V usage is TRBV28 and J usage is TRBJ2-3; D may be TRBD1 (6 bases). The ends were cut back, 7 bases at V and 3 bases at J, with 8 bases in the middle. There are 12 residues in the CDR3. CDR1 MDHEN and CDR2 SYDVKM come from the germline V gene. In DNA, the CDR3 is TGTGCCAGCAACGGACAGACAGATACGCAGTATTTT. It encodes CASNGQTDTQYF.

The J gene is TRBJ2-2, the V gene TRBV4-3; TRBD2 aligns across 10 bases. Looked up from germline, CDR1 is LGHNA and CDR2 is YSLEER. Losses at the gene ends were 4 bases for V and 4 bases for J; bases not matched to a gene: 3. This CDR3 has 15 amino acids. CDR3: CASSRSGGATGELFF. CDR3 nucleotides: TGCGCCAGCAGCCGAAGCGGGGGGGCCACCGGGGAGCTGTTTTTT.